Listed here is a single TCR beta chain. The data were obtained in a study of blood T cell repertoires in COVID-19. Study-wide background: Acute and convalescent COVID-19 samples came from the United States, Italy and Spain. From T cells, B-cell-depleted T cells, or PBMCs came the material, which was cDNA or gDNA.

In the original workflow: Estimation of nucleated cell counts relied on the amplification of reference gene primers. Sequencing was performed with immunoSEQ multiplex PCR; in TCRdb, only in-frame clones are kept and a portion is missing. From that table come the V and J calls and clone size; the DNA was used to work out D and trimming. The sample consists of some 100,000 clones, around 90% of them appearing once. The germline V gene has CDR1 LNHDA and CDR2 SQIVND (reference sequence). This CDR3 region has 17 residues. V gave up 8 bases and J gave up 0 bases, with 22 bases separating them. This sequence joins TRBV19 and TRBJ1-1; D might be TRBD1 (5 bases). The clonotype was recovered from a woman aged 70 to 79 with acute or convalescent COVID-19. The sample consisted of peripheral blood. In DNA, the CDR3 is TGTGCCAGTCGCAGAGAGACGGCGGGGGAGTTGAACACTGAAGCTTTCTTT. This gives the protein CASRRETAGELNTEAFF. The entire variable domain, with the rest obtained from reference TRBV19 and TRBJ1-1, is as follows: DGGITQSPKYLFRKEGQNVTLSCEQNLNHDAMYWYRQDPGQGLRLIYYSQIVNDFQKGDIAEGYSVSREKKESFPLTVTSAQKNPTAFYLCASRRETAGELNTEAFFGQGTRLTVV.